This T cell receptor beta chain was observed in a study of regulatory and conventional T cells in breast cancer (dated by TCRdb to the mid-2010s). The library was prepared using PCR. Sequencing used an Illumina MiSeq. Clones were called with MiXCR by TCRdb after fastp trimmed the public reads at Q25, and only in-frame beta chains were retained. Entries that share a CDR3 protein sequence are merged under the most common genes and DNA. In all, the sample holds about 1,100 distinct CDR3 sequences, and about 26% of those were seen once. The top ten hold around a quarter of the sample. Regarding this clonotype: It lacks a known antigen. No much larger clone exists at a distance of one base, and base qualities are not known.

The trim is 9 bases for V and 5 bases for J, with a gap of 19 bases between the germline ends. The CDR3 spans 14 residues, from the cysteine through the phenylalanine. The sequence is cut down to CDR3 DNA, 42 bases in frame from base 1. CDR1 and CDR2 were assigned from the germline V gene (reference sequence) as LNHDA and SQIVND. The source of this sequence is a female donor with breast cancer. The rearranged segments are TRBV19 and TRBJ1-2, with a tentative D gene TRBD1 over 6 matching bases. The sequencing sample was made of conventional T cells from blood. The CDR3 loop reads CASGTPGHYYGYTF. The DNA is TGTGCCAGCGGTACACCGGGACACTATTATGGCTACACCTTC.